This T cell receptor beta chain was sequenced during a study of type 1 regulatory T cells. As for the study in general: T-allo10 is an in vitro-generated, Tr1-enriched CD4 T cell product specific for alloantigen.

Concerning this clonotype: Its antigen is as yet unknown.

Looked up from germline, CDR1 is SEHNR and CDR2 is FQNEAQ (reference sequence). The ends were cut back, 3 bases at V and 5 bases at J, with 6 bases in the middle. The CDR3 loop spans 12 amino acids. Via MiXCR, TCRdb re-called the reads, giving one row per CDR3 protein. Seen here are 60,000 to 80,000 distinct CDR3 sequences, about 69% observed once, and the top ten hold 7.6%. V usage is TRBV7-9 and J usage is TRBJ2-3; D is ambiguous. The sequenced material came from cultured T cells, either the whole culture or a sorted T cell fraction (not recorded which). Subset denoted: Tr1-enriched cell product generated in vitro against host alloantigens. This receptor was obtained from a human donor in good health. The CDR3 nucleotides read TGTGCCAGCAGCTTGCTATTAGATACGCAGTATTTT. Translating gives CASSLLLDTQYF.